This T cell receptor beta chain stems from a study of graft-versus-host responses after intestinal transplantation. Germline V gene data show CDR1 as SNHLY and CDR2 as FYNNEI. The CDR3 has 11 residues. With 11 bases removed from V and 2 bases from J, the gap between germline ends came to 10 bases. This clone was detected once. Its antigen is still unknown. Study-wide points: Researchers found peak circulating GvH clone levels linked to early post-transplant HvG declines.

TCRdb's table, derived via immunoSEQ multiplex PCR, lists solely in-frame clones and lacks some. This table holds more than 65,000 clones, less than 95% found once. The sequence was obtained from a human donor who received an intestinal transplant. Sequencing used unstimulated CD8+ T cells sorted from spleen or lymph node cells, obtained before intestinal transplant. The V call is TRBV2, the J call TRBJ2-7; tentatively, D is TRBD1 (5 bases). The CDR3 loop is CAADRAYEQYF. The DNA of the CDR3 is TGTGCCGCAGACAGAGCCTACGAGCAGTACTTC.